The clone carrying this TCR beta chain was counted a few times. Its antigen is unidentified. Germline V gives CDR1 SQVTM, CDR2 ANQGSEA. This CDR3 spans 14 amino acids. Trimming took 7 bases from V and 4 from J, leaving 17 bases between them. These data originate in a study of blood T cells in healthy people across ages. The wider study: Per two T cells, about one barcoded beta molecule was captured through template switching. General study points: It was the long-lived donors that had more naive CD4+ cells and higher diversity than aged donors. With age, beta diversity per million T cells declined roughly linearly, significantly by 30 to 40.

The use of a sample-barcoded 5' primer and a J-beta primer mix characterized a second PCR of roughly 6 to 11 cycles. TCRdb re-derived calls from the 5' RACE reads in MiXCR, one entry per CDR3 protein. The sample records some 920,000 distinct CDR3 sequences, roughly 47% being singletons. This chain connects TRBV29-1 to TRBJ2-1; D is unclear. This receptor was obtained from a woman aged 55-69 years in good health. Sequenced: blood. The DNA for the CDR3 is TGCAGCGGGCTGCGACAAGGCCCTTACAATGAGCAGTTCTTC. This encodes CSGLRQGPYNEQFF.